The following is a T cell receptor beta chain sequence with its context. What it binds is not known. The source of the sample is a study of neoadjuvant anti-PD-1 for oral cavity cancer. The CDR3 covers 18 residues. With V trimmed by 6 bases and J by 4 bases, 12 bases remained unmatched. Germline V gene sequence: CDR1 KGHSH, CDR2 LQKENI. Assay: immunoSEQ multiplex PCR; the TCRdb copy retains only in-frame clones and omits some. The sample includes 35,000 to 40,000 clones, roughly 35% of them seen just once. Overall study results and limits: Greater tumor shrinkage accompanied bigger post-treatment sizes of preexisting clones. Only three patients per response group were TCR-analyzed; validation needed.

The time point denotes: after neoadjuvant nivolumab, at surgical resection. The sequence was obtained from a person between 40 and 85 years old with oral cavity squamous cell carcinoma. The sample in question was tumor tissue, obtained after nivolumab (anti-PD-1) treatment. This chain joins TRBV18 and TRBJ2-6; TRBD1 agrees at 10 bases. In nucleotides, the CDR3 is TGTGCCAGCTCGGCGCGGACAGGGGGGGCTGCGGGGGCCAACGTCCTGACTTTC. Amino acids: CASSARTGGAAGANVLTF.